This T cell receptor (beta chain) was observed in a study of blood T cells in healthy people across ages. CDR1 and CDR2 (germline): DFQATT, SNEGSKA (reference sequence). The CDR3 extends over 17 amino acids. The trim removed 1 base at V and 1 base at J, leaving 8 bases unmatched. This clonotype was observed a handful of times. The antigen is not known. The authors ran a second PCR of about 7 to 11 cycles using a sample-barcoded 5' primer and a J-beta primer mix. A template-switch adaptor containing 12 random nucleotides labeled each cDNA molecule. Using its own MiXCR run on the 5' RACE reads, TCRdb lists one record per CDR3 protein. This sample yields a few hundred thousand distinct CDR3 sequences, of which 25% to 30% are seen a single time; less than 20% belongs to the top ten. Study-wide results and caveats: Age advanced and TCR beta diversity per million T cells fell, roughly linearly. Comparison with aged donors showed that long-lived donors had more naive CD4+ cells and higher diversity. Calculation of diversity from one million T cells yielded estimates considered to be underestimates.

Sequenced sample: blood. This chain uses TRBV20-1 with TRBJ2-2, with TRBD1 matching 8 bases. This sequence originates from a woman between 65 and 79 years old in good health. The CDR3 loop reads CSARGFGGTGNTGELFF. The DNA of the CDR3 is TGCAGTGCTAGAGGTTTCGGTGGGACAGGGAACACCGGGGAGCTGTTTTTT.